This T cell receptor (beta chain) was identified in a study of T-cell reconstitution after alpha-beta-depleted transplantation in children. This clonotype was observed once. Its antigen is still unknown. The library targeted TCRbeta and was prepared with unique molecular identifiers. TCRdb reprocessed the PCR reads with MiXCR, giving one entry per CDR3 protein. This sample carries fewer than 750,000 distinct CDR3 sequences, 25% to 30% of them seen once, and the ten largest clones take 35% to 40%. Points from the study as a whole: Some patients' high day-60 TCRbeta diversity was traced to surviving recipient T cells and thymic progenitors.

The origin of this receptor is a boy younger than two with Wiskott-Aldrich syndrome, due to receive a stem cell transplant. The sample consisted of PBMCs, taken before TCRalphabeta/CD19-depleted stem cell transplant.

CDR3: CSASVGPGDSTDTQYF. CDR3 DNA sequence: TGCAGCGCTAGCGTGGGACCCGGTGATAGCACAGATACGCAGTATTTT. The J gene is TRBJ2-3, the V gene TRBV29-1, with a weak D call TRBD2 (6 bases). Trimming cost V 7 bases and J 0 bases, with 20 bases left between them. The CDR3 covers 16 residues. Germline lookup yields CDR1 SQVTM and CDR2 ANQGSEA.